This TCR beta chain was observed in a study of shared clonotypes between healthy human individuals. This clone has a count of ten or more. This sample includes further DNA sequences coding for the same CDR3. Germline lookup yields CDR1 SGHRS and CDR2 YFSETQ. V lost 2 bases and J lost 3; bases outside the gene matches: 4. The CDR3 sequence is 16 residues long. Measured with immunoSEQ multiplex PCR; TCRdb has only the in-frame clones, and not every one. Among around 350,000 clones listed, 73% were seen once. Sequencing input: memory CD4+ T cells sorted from blood. The subset: CD45RA-negative fraction. This chain joins TRBV5-1 and TRBJ2-1, with TRBD2 matching over 11 bases. The receptor was isolated from a man aged 30 to 45 in good health. The CDR3 DNA reads TGCGCCAGCAGCTTACTAGCGGGAGATGGCTACAATGAGCAGTTCTTC. Its translation is CASSLLAGDGYNEQFF.